This T cell receptor beta chain originates from a study of T cells after posttransplantation cyclophosphamide. Study results and caveats: Donor-recipient repertoire similarity was low at 1-2 months, rising over year one. Recipient CMV seropositivity and CMV reactivation strongly tracked TRB clonality. Blood and skin or GI T cell repertoires showed limited TRB overlap.

V lost 4 bases, J lost 8 bases, and 11 bases stayed unmatched. The CDR3 is 15 residues long. Germline loops: CDR1 SGHRS, CDR2 YFSETQ. Here immunoSEQ multiplex PCR was the method, and the copy in TCRdb shows in-frame clones only, minus some. The sample yields about 5,400 clones, about 94% seen once. This clone was seen only once. Antigen specificity is unknown. Sequenced sample: CD4+ T cells sorted from bone marrow. The receptor's source is a woman in her sixties or seventies in good health, CMV-negative, and a related stem cell transplant donor. The chain has TRBV5-1 and TRBJ1-4, with 7 bases that match TRBD1. CDR3 sequence: CASSPTGAGGEKLFF. As DNA, the CDR3 is TGCGCCAGCAGCCCCACAGGGGCGGGGGGCGAAAAACTGTTTTTT. Complete variable domain (other parts from reference TRBV5-1 and TRBJ1-4): KAGVTQTPRYLIKTRGQQVTLSCSPISGHRSVSWYQQTPGQGLQFLFEYFSETQRNKGNFPGRFSGRQFSNSRSEMNVSTLELGDSALYLCASSPTGAGGEKLFFGSGTQLSVL.